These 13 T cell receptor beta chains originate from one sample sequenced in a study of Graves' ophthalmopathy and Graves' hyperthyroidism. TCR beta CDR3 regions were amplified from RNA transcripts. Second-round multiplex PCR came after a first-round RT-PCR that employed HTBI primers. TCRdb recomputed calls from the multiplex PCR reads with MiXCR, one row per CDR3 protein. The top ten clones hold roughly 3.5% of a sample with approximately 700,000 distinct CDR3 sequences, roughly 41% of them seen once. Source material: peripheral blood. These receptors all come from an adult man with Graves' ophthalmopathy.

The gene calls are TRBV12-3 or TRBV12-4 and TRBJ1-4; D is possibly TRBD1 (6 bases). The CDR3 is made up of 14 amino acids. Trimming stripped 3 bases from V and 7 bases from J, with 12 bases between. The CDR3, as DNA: TGTGCCAGCAGTTTTTTCGGGGGCGTTGAAAAACTGTTTTTT. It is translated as CASSFFGGVEKLFF.

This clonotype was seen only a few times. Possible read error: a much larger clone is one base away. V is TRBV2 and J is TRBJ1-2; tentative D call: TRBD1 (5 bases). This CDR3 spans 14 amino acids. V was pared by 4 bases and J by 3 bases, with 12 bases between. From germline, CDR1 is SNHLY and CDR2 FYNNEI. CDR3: CASSGTGGDYGYTF. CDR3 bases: TGTGCCAGCAGTGGAACAGGAGGGGACTATGGCTACACCTTC. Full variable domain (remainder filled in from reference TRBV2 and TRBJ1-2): EPEVTQTPSHQVTQMGQEVILRCVPISNHLYFYWYRQILGQKVEFLVSFYNNEISEKSEIFDDQFSVERPDGSNFTLKIRSTKLEDSAMYFCASSGTGGDYGYTFGSGTRLTVV.

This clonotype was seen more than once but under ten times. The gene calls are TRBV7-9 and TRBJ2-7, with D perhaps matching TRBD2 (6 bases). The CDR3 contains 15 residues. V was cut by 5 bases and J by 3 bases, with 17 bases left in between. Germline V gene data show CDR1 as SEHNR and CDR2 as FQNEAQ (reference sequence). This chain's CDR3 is CASSQVPGLYYEQYF. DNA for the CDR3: TGTGCCAGCAGCCAAGTACCGGGACTTTACTACGAGCAGTACTTC.

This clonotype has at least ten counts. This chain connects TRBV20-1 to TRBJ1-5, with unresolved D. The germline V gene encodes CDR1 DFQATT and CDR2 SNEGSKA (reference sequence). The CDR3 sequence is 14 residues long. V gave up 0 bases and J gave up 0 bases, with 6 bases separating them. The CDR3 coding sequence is TGCAGTGCTAGAGAACCGTTTAGCAATCAGCCCCAGCATTTT. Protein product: CSAREPFSNQPQHF.

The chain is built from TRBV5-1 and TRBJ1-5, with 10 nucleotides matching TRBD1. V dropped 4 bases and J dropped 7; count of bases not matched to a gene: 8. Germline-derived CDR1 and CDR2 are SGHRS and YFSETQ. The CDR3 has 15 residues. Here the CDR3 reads CASSGTGVGEQPQHF. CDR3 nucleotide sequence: TGCGCCAGCAGCGGGACAGGGGTTGGGGAGCAGCCCCAGCATTTT.

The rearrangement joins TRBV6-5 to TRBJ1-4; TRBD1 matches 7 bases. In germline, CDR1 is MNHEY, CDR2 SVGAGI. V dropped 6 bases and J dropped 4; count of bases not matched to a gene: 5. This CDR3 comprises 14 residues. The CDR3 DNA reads TGTGCCAGCAGCCGAGCAGGGGGTAATGAAAAACTGTTTTTT. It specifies CASSRAGGNEKLFF.

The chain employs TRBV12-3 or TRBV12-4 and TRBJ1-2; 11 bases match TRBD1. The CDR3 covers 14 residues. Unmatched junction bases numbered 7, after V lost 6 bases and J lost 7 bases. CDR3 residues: CASRPGQGATGYTF. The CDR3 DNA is TGTGCCAGCAGACCCGGACAGGGGGCCACTGGCTACACCTTC.

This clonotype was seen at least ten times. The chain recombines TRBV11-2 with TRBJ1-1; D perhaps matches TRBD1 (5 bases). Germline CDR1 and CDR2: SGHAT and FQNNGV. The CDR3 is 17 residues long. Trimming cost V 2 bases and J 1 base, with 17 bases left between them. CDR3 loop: CASSLPPSGQWNTEAFF. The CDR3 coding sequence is TGTGCCAGCAGCTTACCCCCCTCGGGGCAGTGGAACACTGAAGCTTTCTTT.

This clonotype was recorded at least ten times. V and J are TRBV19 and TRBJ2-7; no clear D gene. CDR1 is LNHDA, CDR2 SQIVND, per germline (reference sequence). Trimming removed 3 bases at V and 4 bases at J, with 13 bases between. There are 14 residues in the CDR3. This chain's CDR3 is CASSIGGEPYEQYF. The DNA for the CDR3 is TGTGCCAGTAGTATCGGTGGGGAACCTTACGAGCAGTACTTC.

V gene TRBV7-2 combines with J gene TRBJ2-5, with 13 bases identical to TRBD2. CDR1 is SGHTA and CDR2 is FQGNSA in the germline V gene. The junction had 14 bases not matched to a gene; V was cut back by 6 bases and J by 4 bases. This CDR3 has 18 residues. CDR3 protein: CASSPNPGLAGEGETQYF. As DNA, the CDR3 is TGTGCCAGCAGTCCCAACCCAGGACTAGCGGGAGAAGGAGAGACCCAGTACTTC.

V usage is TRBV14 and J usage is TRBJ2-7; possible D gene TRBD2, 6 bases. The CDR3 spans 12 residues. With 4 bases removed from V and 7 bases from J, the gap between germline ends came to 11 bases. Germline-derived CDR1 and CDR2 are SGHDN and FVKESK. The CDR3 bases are TGTGCCAGCAGCCCTAGTCGGGGGGAGCAGTACTTC. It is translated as CASSPSRGEQYF.

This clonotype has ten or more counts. CDR3 sequence (DNA): TGTGCCAGCAGCTCGCGGTCGGGACAGAACTATGGCTACACCTTC. Its translation: CASSSRSGQNYGYTF. V gene TRBV7-2 combines with J gene TRBJ1-2; 7 nucleotides align to TRBD1. Germline values: CDR1 SGHTA, CDR2 FQGNSA. CDR3 length: 15 residues. V lost 4 bases, J lost 2 bases, and 7 bases stayed unmatched.

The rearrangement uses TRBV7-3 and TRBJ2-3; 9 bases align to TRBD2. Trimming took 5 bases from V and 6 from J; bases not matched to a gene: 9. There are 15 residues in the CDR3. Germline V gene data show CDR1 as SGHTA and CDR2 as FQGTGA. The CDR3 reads CASSPIAGEHDTQYF. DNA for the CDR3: TGTGCCAGCAGCCCAATAGCGGGGGAGCACGATACGCAGTATTTT.